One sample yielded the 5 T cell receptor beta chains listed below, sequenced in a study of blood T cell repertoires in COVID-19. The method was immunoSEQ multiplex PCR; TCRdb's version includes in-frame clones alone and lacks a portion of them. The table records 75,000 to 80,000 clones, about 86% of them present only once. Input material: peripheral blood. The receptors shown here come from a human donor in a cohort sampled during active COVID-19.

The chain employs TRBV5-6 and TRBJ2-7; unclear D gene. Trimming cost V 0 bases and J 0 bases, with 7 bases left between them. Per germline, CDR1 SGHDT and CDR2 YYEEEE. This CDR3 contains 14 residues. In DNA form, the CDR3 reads TGTGCCAGCAGCTTGGAAAGGAGCTCCTACGAGCAGTACTTC. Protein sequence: CASSLERSSYEQYF.

CDR3: CASSLGGGAVQYF. In DNA form, the CDR3 reads TGTGCCAGCAGCCTGGGGGGGGGAGCGGTACAGTACTTC. The chain recombines TRBV3-1 (or the pseudogene TRBV3-2) with TRBJ2-7, with TRBD2 identical over 7 bases. The V segment lost 4 bases and the J segment 10 bases; nucleotides outside the gene matches: 10. The CDR3 has 13 amino acids. The V gene's germline CDR1 is LGHDT and CDR2 YNNKEL (reference sequence).

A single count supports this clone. Here the CDR3 DNA reads TGTGCCAGCAGCCCCACAGGCTCTGGGGCCAACGTCCTGACTTTC. Protein: CASSPTGSGANVLTF. The chain uses TRBV7-3 and TRBJ2-6; D is perhaps TRBD1 (5 bases). The V end lost 5 bases, the J end lost 0 bases, and 8 bases lay between the germline ends. Germline CDR1 is SGHTA and CDR2 is FQGTGA. The CDR3 runs to 15 residues.

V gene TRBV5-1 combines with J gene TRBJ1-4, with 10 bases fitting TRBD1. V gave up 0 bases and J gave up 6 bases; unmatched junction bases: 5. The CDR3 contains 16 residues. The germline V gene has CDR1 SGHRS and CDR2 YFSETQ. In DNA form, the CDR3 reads TGCGCCAGCAGCTTGGGAGACAGGGGGCAATATGAAAAACTGTTTTTT. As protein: CASSLGDRGQYEKLFF.

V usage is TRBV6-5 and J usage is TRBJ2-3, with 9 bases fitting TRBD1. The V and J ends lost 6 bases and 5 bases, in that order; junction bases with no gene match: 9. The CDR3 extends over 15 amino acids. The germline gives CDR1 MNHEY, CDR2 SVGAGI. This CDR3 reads CASRRQGEFGDTQYF. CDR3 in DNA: TGTGCCAGCAGAAGACAGGGGGAGTTCGGAGATACGCAGTATTTT.